These 3 T cell receptor beta chains were all obtained from the same sample, sequenced in a study of blood T cell repertoires in COVID-19. Only in-frame clones appear in the TCRdb table, and some are missing; sequencing was by immunoSEQ multiplex PCR. The sample yields fewer than 300,000 clones, approximately 89% seen once. Sequencing was carried out using peripheral blood. These receptors originate from a woman aged 30 to 39 with COVID-19, enrolled during active disease.

The chain employs TRBV13 and TRBJ2-7; 7 positions agree with TRBD2. J was trimmed by 1 base and V by 4 bases; bases with no gene match: 7. Germline-derived CDR1 and CDR2 are PRHDT and FYEKMQ (reference sequence). The CDR3 has 15 amino acids. CDR3 residues: CASSSPGLGSYEQYF. The CDR3 nucleotides read TGTGCCAGCAGCTCTCCAGGACTAGGGTCCTACGAGCAGTACTTC.

The genes are TRBV29-1 and TRBJ1-4; D remains unclear. Germline V gene sequence: CDR1 SQVTM, CDR2 ANQGSEA. CDR3 length: 11 amino acids. V was clipped by 6 bases and J by 3 bases, with 5 bases between them. This CDR3 is CSVRANEKLFF. The CDR3 DNA sequence: TGCAGCGTGCGTGCTAATGAAAAACTGTTTTTT.

Details on this clone: A read error may account for a junction end that differs from germline. The V and J genes are TRBV2 and TRBJ2-2, with 7 positions matching TRBD2. CDR1 and CDR2 (germline): SNHLY, FYNNEI. The CDR3 sequence is 15 residues long. The CDR3 DNA follows: TGTGCCAGCAGTGAAGCGGGAGGGAACATCGGGGAGCTGTTTTTT. It yields the protein CASSEAGGNIGELFF.